The entry that follows covers one TCR beta chain sequence. This specimen belongs to a study of T cell changes during pregnancy in multiple sclerosis. Clones were read by immunoSEQ multiplex PCR, and TCRdb kept only the in-frame ones, dropping some. Of over 50,000 clones in the sample, approximately 92% were seen once. Germline V lookup: CDR1 SGHRS, CDR2 YFSETQ. The trim removed 3 bases at V and 7 bases at J, leaving 9 bases unmatched. This CDR3 is built from 14 residues. The sample here was CD4+ T cells from peripheral blood mononuclear cells, taken in the third trimester of pregnancy. The receptor's source is a female donor with multiple sclerosis, enrolled in a pregnancy study. The genes are TRBV5-1 and TRBJ2-7; 8 bases agree with TRBD1. The CDR3 nucleotides are TGCGCCAGCAGCTCCTCGACAGGGGCGAGGGAGCAGTACTTC. Amino acid sequence: CASSSSTGAREQYF.